These 21 T cell receptor beta chains originate from one sample sequenced in a study of T cells in Graves' hyperthyroidism and ophthalmopathy. TCR beta CDR3 region amplification was performed from RNA transcripts. An initial round of RT-PCR targeting the TCR CDR3 relied on the HTBI primer set. In TCRdb, the multiplex PCR reads were re-called with MiXCR into one record per CDR3 protein. Among roughly 500,000 distinct CDR3 sequences listed, 35% to 50% were seen once. Material: peripheral blood or thyroid tissue (not recorded which). These receptors were collected from an adult woman with Graves' disease, either hyperthyroidism or ophthalmopathy (not recorded which).

The rearrangement uses TRBV2 and TRBJ2-7; D is ambiguous. Germline CDR1 reads SNHLY; CDR2 reads FYNNEI. V was cut by 3 bases and J by 9 bases, with 6 bases left in between. This CDR3 is built from 10 residues. In DNA form, the CDR3 reads TGTGCCAGCAGTGAGTCAGGGCAGTACTTC. This sequence encodes CASSESGQYF.

The chain is built from TRBV7-2 and TRBJ1-6; D might be TRBD1 (6 bases). CDR1 and CDR2 (germline): SGHTA, FQGNSA. V lost 5 bases and J lost 5, with 16 bases in between. This CDR3 contains 16 residues. CDR3 region: CASSQDLDRNNSPLHF. The CDR3 nucleotides read TGTGCCAGCAGCCAAGACTTGGACAGAAATAATTCACCCCTCCACTTT.

V and J are TRBV7-2 and TRBJ1-1, with 8 nucleotides matching TRBD1. CDR3 length equals 14 residues. The germline V gene encodes CDR1 SGHTA and CDR2 FQGNSA. J was trimmed by 4 bases and V by 2 bases; bases with no gene match: 3. The CDR3 DNA sequence: TGTGCCAGCAGCTTATGGACAGGGCCCACTGAAGCTTTCTTT. The encoded protein is CASSLWTGPTEAFF.

At least ten counts were recorded for this clonotype. The J gene is TRBJ1-2, the V gene TRBV27; 11 nucleotides agree with TRBD1. The CDR3 is 15 amino acids. V shed 5 bases and J 6 bases; nucleotides not matched to a gene: 8. Looked up from germline, CDR1 is MNHEY and CDR2 is SMNVEV (reference sequence). CDR3 nucleotide sequence: TGTGCCAGCAGTCCTCGGACAGGGGGCGGTCATGGCTACACCTTC. Its translation is CASSPRTGGGHGYTF.

V usage is TRBV5-4 and J usage is TRBJ2-5; 8 bases agree with TRBD2. This CDR3 has 15 amino acids. CDR1 SGHNT and CDR2 YYREEE come from the germline V gene (reference sequence). The V segment lost 5 bases and the J segment 2 bases; nucleotides outside the gene matches: 8. The CDR3 DNA sequence: TGTGCCAGCAGTTTGAGCGGGAGCAGGCAAGAGACCCAGTACTTC. Amino acids: CASSLSGSRQETQYF.

The chain carries TRBV15 and TRBJ1-5, with D tentatively TRBD1 (5 bases). V lost 3 bases, J lost 5 bases, and 11 bases lay in between. Germline CDR1 reads LNHNV; CDR2 reads YYDKDF (reference sequence). CDR3 length: 14 amino acids. In DNA form, the CDR3 reads TGTGCCACCAGCAGTTGGGGCGAGCATCAGCCCCAGCATTTT. As protein: CATSSWGEHQPQHF. Looking up the rest from reference TRBV15 and TRBJ1-5 gives the full variable domain: DAMVIQNPRYQVTQFGKPVTLSCSQTLNHNVMYWYQQKSSQAPKLLFHYYDKDFNNEADTPDNFQSRRPNTSFCFLDIRSPGLGDTAMYLCATSSWGEHQPQHFGDGTRLSIL.

V is TRBV10-3 and J is TRBJ1-6; 8 bases match TRBD1. The germline V gene has CDR1 ENHRY and CDR2 SYGVKD. CDR3 length equals 12 residues. With 6 bases clipped from V and 14 bases from J, the junction kept 6 bases outside the gene matches. DNA of the CDR3: TGTGCCATCAGGGGAGGACAGGGCACCCTCCACTTT. This sequence encodes CAIRGGQGTLHF.

The chain combines TRBV29-1 with TRBJ2-5; D is possibly TRBD1 (5 bases). The germline CDR1 and CDR2 sequences are SQVTM and ANQGSEA. This CDR3 has 13 residues. The V and J ends lost 6 bases and 4 bases respectively, with 15 bases between them. This CDR3 reads CSVVFDRLETQYF. CDR3 nucleotide sequence: TGCAGCGTCGTTTTCGACAGACTAGAGACCCAGTACTTC.

This sequence joins TRBV10-2 and TRBJ1-5; 7 bases match TRBD1. This CDR3 is built from 15 residues. V was clipped by 5 bases and J by 6 bases; unmatched bases: 10. Germline V gene sequence: CDR1 WSHSY, CDR2 SAAADI. This CDR3 reads CASSLAYRGGQPQHF. The CDR3 DNA reads TGCGCCAGCAGTTTAGCGTACAGGGGTGGTCAGCCCCAGCATTTT.

V usage is TRBV14 and J usage is TRBJ1-6; the match to TRBD1 covers 8 bases. Looked up from germline, CDR1 is SGHDN and CDR2 is FVKESK. Losses at the gene ends were 1 base for V and 10 bases for J; bases not matched to a gene: 3. The CDR3 sequence is 14 residues long. DNA for the CDR3: TGTGCCAGCAGCCAAGTACAGGGGGTATCACCCCTCCACTTT. Protein: CASSQVQGVSPLHF.

This chain links TRBV2 with TRBJ1-5, with TRBD1 as a possible D gene (6 bases). Germline assignment: CDR1 SNHLY and CDR2 FYNNEI. This CDR3 comprises 13 residues. Trimming shortened V by 6 bases and J by 7 bases, and 13 bases separated the two germline ends. CDR3 nucleotides: TGTGCCAGCAGAGGACAGATTGGCCAGCCCCAGCATTTT. Amino acid sequence: CASRGQIGQPQHF.

This chain links TRBV7-9 with TRBJ1-2; D call uncertain. The CDR3 length is 13 residues. Germline V CDR1 and CDR2: SEHNR, FQNEAQ (reference sequence). Trimming left V 5 bases short and J 3 bases short, with 10 bases between. The CDR3 reads CASSRLEDYGYTF. The CDR3, as DNA: TGTGCCAGCAGCCGCCTGGAGGACTATGGCTACACCTTC.

Many counts were recorded for this clonotype. The chain joins TRBV7-9 to TRBJ2-7; 8 nucleotides match TRBD1. CDR1 SEHNR and CDR2 FQNEAQ come from the germline V gene (reference sequence). The CDR3 runs 13 residues. V dropped 4 bases and J dropped 2; count of bases not matched to a gene: 1. CDR3 loop: CASSYRGTYEQYF. For the CDR3, the DNA is TGTGCCAGCAGCTACAGGGGGACCTACGAGCAGTACTTC.

This clonotype was seen many times. The chain carries TRBV29-1 and TRBJ1-2; a weak D match, TRBD1 (5 bases). The CDR3 extends over 13 amino acids. Germline CDR1 and CDR2: SQVTM and ANQGSEA. Trimming stripped 2 bases from V and 7 bases from J, with 14 bases between. Here the CDR3 reads CSVELGTPFGYTF. The CDR3 region has the DNA TGCAGCGTTGAATTGGGGACCCCTTTTGGCTACACCTTC.

The chain has TRBV24-1 and TRBJ2-7; D possibly uses TRBD1 or TRBD2 (5 bases each). The CDR3 loop spans 13 amino acids. In germline, CDR1 is KGHDR, CDR2 SFDVKD. V lost 9 bases, J lost 2 bases, and 13 bases lay in between. The chain's CDR3 is CATVGGPTYEQYF. CDR3 in DNA: TGTGCCACCGTTGGGGGACCGACCTACGAGCAGTACTTC.

The rearrangement uses TRBV9 and TRBJ2-7, with D possibly being TRBD1 (5 bases). Trimming removed 4 bases at V and 0 bases at J, with 11 bases between. CDR1 and CDR2 from the germline V gene are SGDLS and YYNGEE. The CDR3 totals 14 residues. CDR3 bases: TGTGCCAGCAGCCCACAGGTATTCTCCTACGAGCAGTACTTC. Protein sequence: CASSPQVFSYEQYF.

This clonotype was seen ten or more times. The rearrangement links TRBV20-1 to TRBJ2-7; D ambiguous. The ends were cut back, 3 bases at V and 0 bases at J, with 12 bases in the middle. CDR3 size: 14 residues. Germline CDR1 and CDR2: DFQATT and SNEGSKA (reference sequence). CDR3 amino acids: CSASLELASYEQYF. The CDR3 coding sequence is TGCAGTGCTAGCTTAGAACTCGCCTCCTACGAGCAGTACTTC.

V usage is TRBV2 and J usage is TRBJ2-1, with TRBD2 identical over 11 bases. Germline V lookup: CDR1 SNHLY, CDR2 FYNNEI. This CDR3 comprises 15 residues. V trimming: 11 bases; J trimming: 2 bases; junction bases outside the gene matches: 8. The CDR3 here is CAQTSGDPAYNEQFF. DNA for the CDR3: TGTGCCCAGACTAGCGGGGACCCAGCCTACAATGAGCAGTTCTTC.

The J gene is TRBJ2-2, the V gene TRBV24-1, with D uncertain. Trimming took 4 bases from V and 4 from J, leaving 6 bases between them. The CDR3 totals 13 residues. Germline V gives CDR1 KGHDR, CDR2 SFDVKD. CDR3 protein: CATSDRPTGELFF. The CDR3 coding sequence is TGTGCCACCAGTGACAGACCCACCGGGGAGCTGTTTTTT.

Remarks on this clonotype: At one of its ends the junction is not consistent with the germline gene, which may arise from a read error. The V call is TRBV29-1, the J call TRBJ1-2, with a weak D call TRBD1 (6 bases). CDR1 is SQVTM and CDR2 is ANQGSEA in the germline V gene. The CDR3 consists of 11 residues. CDR3 in DNA: TGCAGCGTTGAGGGCGGGGGCCTTATTCCCTTC. It encodes CSVEGGGLIPF.

The chain uses TRBV19 and TRBJ1-1; a possible D gene is TRBD1 (5 bases). Germline V gene data show CDR1 as LNHDA and CDR2 as SQIVND (reference sequence). The CDR3 spans 13 residues. V gave up 6 bases and J gave up 4 bases, with 12 bases separating them. The CDR3 bases are TGTGCCAGTAGGGTGTTAGGGGTCACTGAAGCTTTCTTT. Amino acid sequence: CASRVLGVTEAFF.